The 25 T cell receptor beta chains in this list originate from one sample, sequenced in a study of cytomegalovirus exposure and HLA in healthy donors (dated by TCRdb to about 2017). The library was produced with the immunoSEQ multiplex PCR assay. The multiplex PCR relied on a mix of 60 forward primers for TCR Vbeta segments and 13 reverse primers for TCR Jbeta segments. In TCRdb, the immuneACCESS table is reduced to in-frame sequences with V and J assigned. These tables do not hold every clone; where another copy was compared, an unresolved V gene accounts for under half, and the others remain unexplained. The sample includes some 200,000 clones, with around 84% observed a single time. The ten largest clones add up to about 2.6% of the sample. Sequenced sample: PBMCs. The receptors shown here come from a woman aged 45-65 years in good health and CMV-seropositive.

The CDR3 loop reads CASKIRVSNQPQHF. The CDR3 nucleotides read TGTGCCAGCAAGATCAGGGTAAGCAATCAGCCCCAGCATTTT. This chain joins TRBV28 and TRBJ1-5, with a weak D call TRBD1 (5 bases). V was shortened by 7 bases and J by 1 base, with 11 bases between the two germline ends. The CDR3 is made up of 14 amino acids. The germline CDR1 and CDR2 sequences are MDHEN and SYDVKM.

The genes are TRBV9 and TRBJ2-4; TRBD2 aligns across 13 bases. V dropped 4 bases and J dropped 0; count of bases not matched to a gene: 7. Germline CDR1 reads SGDLS; CDR2 reads YYNGEE. The CDR3 consists of 18 residues. In DNA, the CDR3 is TGTGCCAGCAGCCCAACTAGCGGGGGGGCCCTAGCCAAAAACATTCAGTACTTC. This gives the protein CASSPTSGGALAKNIQYF.

V and J are TRBV9 and TRBJ1-1, with 9 bases fitting TRBD1. V gave up 4 bases and J gave up 7 bases; unmatched junction bases: 8. Germline V gene sequence: CDR1 SGDLS, CDR2 YYNGEE. The CDR3 totals 14 residues. The CDR3 DNA sequence: TGTGCCAGCAGCCCCAGACAGGGGGGAGGTGAAGCTTTCTTT. The encoded protein is CASSPRQGGGEAFF.

For the CDR3, the DNA is TGTGCCAGCAGCCCCGGAGTCCCCTCCTACAATGAGCAGTTCTTC. Translating gives CASSPGVPSYNEQFF. This sequence joins TRBV2 and TRBJ2-1; no clear D gene. The V end lost 6 bases, the J end lost 0 bases, and 12 bases lay between the germline ends. This CDR3 contains 15 residues. Germline CDR1 is SNHLY and CDR2 is FYNNEI.

The genes are TRBV28 and TRBJ1-2, with 10 nucleotides matching TRBD1. The CDR3 covers 15 residues. V lost 6 bases and J lost 4; bases outside the gene matches: 8. Looked up from germline, CDR1 is MDHEN and CDR2 is SYDVKM. CDR3 nucleotide sequence: TGTGCCAGCAGCCCGACAGGGGGCGCGACCTATGGCTACACCTTC. Amino acids: CASSPTGGATYGYTF.

V gene TRBV5-6 combines with J gene TRBJ2-1; 7 bases align to TRBD1. The CDR3 totals 15 residues. Germline assignment: CDR1 SGHDT and CDR2 YYEEEE. V was clipped by 2 bases and J by 3 bases; unmatched bases: 5. CDR3 coding DNA: TGTGCCAGCAGCTTCCCGGGACAGAACTACAATGAGCAGTTCTTC. Amino acids: CASSFPGQNYNEQFF.

The chain uses TRBV2 and TRBJ1-2; D not certain. Trimming shortened V by 1 base and J by 2 bases, and 8 bases separated the two germline ends. The CDR3 consists of 14 residues. CDR1 is SNHLY and CDR2 is FYNNEI in the germline V gene. The CDR3 here is CASSEGRVNYGYTF. The CDR3, as DNA: TGTGCCAGCAGTGAAGGGCGGGTGAACTATGGCTACACCTTC.

Details on this clone: The germline gene is not matched at one end of the junction; a read error may be the cause. The chain has TRBV19 and TRBJ2-6, with a possible D match to TRBD1 (5 bases). Germline lookup yields CDR1 LNHDA and CDR2 SQIVND (reference sequence). CDR3 length: 15 amino acids. The CDR3 DNA is TGTGCCAGTAGTATAGAGTTAACTGGGGCCAACATCCTGACTTTC. This translates into CASSIELTGANILTF.

This chain joins TRBV13 and TRBJ2-5; 10 positions agree with TRBD2. This CDR3 contains 18 residues. V dropped 1 base and J dropped 5; count of bases not matched to a gene: 13. The germline V gene encodes CDR1 PRHDT and CDR2 FYEKMQ (reference sequence). The CDR3 DNA is TGTGCCAGCAGCTTAGTAGAGCGGGGGGGCTACGTCGGGGAGACCCAGTACTTC. It specifies CASSLVERGGYVGETQYF.

This clone was seen only a few times. V usage is TRBV6-5 and J usage is TRBJ1-4; D unclear. The V gene's germline CDR1 is MNHEY and CDR2 SVGAGI. V shed 4 bases and J shed 6 bases, with 18 bases lying between them. The CDR3 covers 16 residues. CDR3 region: CASSSRSRPQYEKLFF. CDR3 bases: TGTGCCAGCAGTTCCCGGTCTCGTCCCCAATATGAAAAACTGTTTTTT.

The rearrangement links TRBV7-9 to TRBJ2-5; D may be TRBD2 (7 bases). Germline V gives CDR1 SEHNR, CDR2 FQNEAQ (reference sequence). The CDR3 runs to 14 residues. V lost 5 bases to trimming and J lost 5 bases, with 15 bases between them. This CDR3 reads CASSPEGRGETQYF. The CDR3 DNA sequence: TGTGCCAGCAGCCCGGAGGGGAGGGGGGAGACCCAGTACTTC.

The rearrangement joins TRBV7-9 to TRBJ1-2, with D perhaps matching TRBD1 (6 bases). The germline CDR1 and CDR2 sequences are SEHNR and FQNEAQ (reference sequence). V was trimmed by 5 bases and J by 8 bases, leaving 12 bases between them. The length of the CDR3 is 12 residues. The CDR3 loop reads CASSEDSYGYTF. The CDR3 coding sequence is TGTGCCAGCAGCGAGGACAGTTACGGCTACACCTTC.

This rearrangement joins TRBV10-1 to TRBJ2-3; D not certain. The V gene's germline CDR1 is WNHNN and CDR2 SYGVQD (reference sequence). Trimming left V 4 bases short and J 3 bases short, with 5 bases between. This CDR3 comprises 12 residues. This chain's CDR3 is CASSAFTDTQYF. As DNA, the CDR3 is TGCGCCAGCAGTGCCTTTACAGATACGCAGTATTTT.

This sequence joins TRBV6-6 and TRBJ2-4; maybe TRBD1 (8 bases). The CDR3 is 15 amino acids. Germline lookup yields CDR1 MNHNY and CDR2 SVGAGI (reference sequence). V was trimmed by 5 bases and J by 8 bases, leaving 19 bases between them. CDR3 bases: TGTGCCAGCAGTAATCCACAGGGGGAGGGGTACATTCAGTACTTC. This codes for CASSNPQGEGYIQYF.

The CDR3 reads CASSRTVYEQYF. The CDR3 DNA follows: TGTGCCAGCAGCAGGACAGTTTACGAGCAGTACTTC. The genes are TRBV11-2 and TRBJ2-7; D perhaps matches TRBD1 (6 bases). CDR1 and CDR2 (germline): SGHAT, FQNNGV. The CDR3 is made up of 12 amino acids. V was pared by 5 bases and J by 4 bases, with 9 bases between.

This clone has a handful of counts. The chain is built from TRBV19 and TRBJ1-5; D is perhaps TRBD1 (5 bases). Trimming removed 5 bases at V and 10 bases at J, with 21 bases between. There are 15 residues in the CDR3. Germline V gene lookup returns CDR1 LNHDA and CDR2 SQIVND (reference sequence). The CDR3 region has the DNA TGTGCCAGTAGTCTTATGGCAGGGTCGCAGAGACCCCAGCATTTT. It encodes CASSLMAGSQRPQHF. The full variable domain, rest sourced from reference TRBV19 and TRBJ1-5, is DGGITQSPKYLFRKEGQNVTLSCEQNLNHDAMYWYRQDPGQGLRLIYYSQIVNDFQKGDIAEGYSVSREKKESFPLTVTSAQKNPTAFYLCASSLMAGSQRPQHFGDGTRLSIL.

The gene calls are TRBV11-2 and TRBJ2-3; D possibly corresponds to TRBD1 (5 bases). With 0 bases removed from V and 5 bases from J, the gap between germline ends came to 12 bases. The germline V gene has CDR1 SGHAT and CDR2 FQNNGV. The CDR3 has 15 amino acids. The CDR3 DNA is TGTGCCAGCAGCTTAGATGGGGCGCAGGGAGATACGCAGTATTTT. Translated, it gives CASSLDGAQGDTQYF.

V gene TRBV19 combines with J gene TRBJ1-4, with D uncertain. Germline lookup yields CDR1 LNHDA and CDR2 SQIVND (reference sequence). Trimming took off 9 bases at V and 1 base at J, with 12 bases between the two ends. The CDR3 loop spans 14 amino acids. The CDR3 loop reads CARLRRGTNEKLFF. CDR3 DNA: TGTGCCAGACTTCGGCGGGGAACTAATGAAAAACTGTTTTTT.

The chain links TRBV6-6 to TRBJ2-1; TRBD2 aligns across 12 bases. The CDR3 has 14 residues. The germline V gene has CDR1 MNHNY and CDR2 SVGAGI (reference sequence). The trim removed 3 bases at V and 8 bases at J, leaving 2 bases unmatched. The CDR3 DNA is TGTGCCAGCAGTTATACTAGCGGGGGGTATGAGCAGTTCTTC. This sequence encodes CASSYTSGGYEQFF.

This chain links TRBV11-1 with TRBJ1-6, with D unresolved. The V gene's germline CDR1 is SGHAT and CDR2 FQDESV (reference sequence). The CDR3 length is 13 residues. V was pared by 1 base and J by 8 bases, with 6 bases between. CDR3 DNA: TGTGCCAGCAGCTTAGGGCAGGATTCACCCCTCCACTTT. Residues: CASSLGQDSPLHF.

The rearrangement uses TRBV28 and TRBJ2-2; a possible D gene is TRBD2 (6 bases). This CDR3 comprises 16 residues. Between the trimmed V and J ends, which lost 3 bases and 7 bases, there was a span of 18 bases. CDR1 is MDHEN, CDR2 SYDVKM, per germline. The CDR3 region is CASSFSGTPGVGELFF. The CDR3 DNA is TGTGCCAGCAGTTTCTCCGGGACTCCCGGGGTCGGGGAGCTGTTTTTT.

Details on this clone: The sample carries other DNA sequences with the same CDR3. The chain is built from TRBV9 and TRBJ2-3, with TRBD2 identical over 11 bases. The junction had 3 bases not matched to a gene; V was cut back by 0 bases and J by 3 bases. This CDR3 contains 16 residues. Germline V gene data show CDR1 as SGDLS and CDR2 as YYNGEE. CDR3 nucleotides: TGTGCCAGCAGCGTAGGTCCTAGCGGGGGGACAGATACGCAGTATTTT. It is translated as CASSVGPSGGTDTQYF.

V is TRBV18 and J is TRBJ2-5; 7 bases are a match to TRBD2. TRBJ2-7 matches the DNA end more closely, so the J call is doubtful. Germline lookup yields CDR1 KGHSH and CDR2 LQKENI. This CDR3 has 13 amino acids. CDR3 coding DNA: TGTGCCAGCTCAAGCGGGGCCGGTTACGAGCAGTACTTC. It yields the protein CASSSGAGYEQYF.

This clone was seen a few times. This chain joins TRBV7-3 and TRBJ1-2; 8 nucleotides line up with TRBD1. From germline, CDR1 is SGHTA and CDR2 FQGTGA. Trimming removed 2 bases from V and 8 bases from J; junction bases left unmatched: 7. The CDR3 spans 14 residues. This CDR3 reads CASSLSGQGGGYTF. For the CDR3, the DNA is TGTGCCAGCAGCTTATCCGGACAGGGTGGCGGCTACACCTTC.

The chain employs TRBV4-3 and TRBJ2-5; 8 bases fit TRBD1. Germline CDR1 reads LGHNA; CDR2 reads YSLEER. There are 15 residues in the CDR3. Unmatched junction bases numbered 5, after V lost 0 bases and J lost 5 bases. The CDR3: CASSQDGTGYETQYF. For the CDR3, the DNA is TGCGCCAGCAGCCAAGATGGGACAGGATACGAGACCCAGTACTTC.